This T cell receptor beta chain originates from a study of shared T cell receptors in the human thymus. The V gene's germline CDR1 is MNHEY and CDR2 SMNVEV (reference sequence). The V gene lost 2 bases and the J gene lost 4 bases, with 15 bases spanning the gap. This CDR3 region has 15 residues. Data came from immunoSEQ multiplex PCR; TCRdb stores just in-frame clones and leaves some out. This sample yields about 730,000 clones, of which 80% to 90% are seen a single time; around 0.01% belongs to the top ten. Separately, the same data were catalogued under a study of human thymus T cells.

The sequenced sample was thymocytes. The chain joins TRBV27 to TRBJ2-7, with no clear D. This receptor was identified in a girl in the first two years of life with a congenital heart defect. CDR3 in amino acids: CASSLSAVEEYEQYF. The CDR3 DNA is TGTGCCAGCAGTTTAAGCGCGGTGGAAGAATACGAGCAGTACTTC.